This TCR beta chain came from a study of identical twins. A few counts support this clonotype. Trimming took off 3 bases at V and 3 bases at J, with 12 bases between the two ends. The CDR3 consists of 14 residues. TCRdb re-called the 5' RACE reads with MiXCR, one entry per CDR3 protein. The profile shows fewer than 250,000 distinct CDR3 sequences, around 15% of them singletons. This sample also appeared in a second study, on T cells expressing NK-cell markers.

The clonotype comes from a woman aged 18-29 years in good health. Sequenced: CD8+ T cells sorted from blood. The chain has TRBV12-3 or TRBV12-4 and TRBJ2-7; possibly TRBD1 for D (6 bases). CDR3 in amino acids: CASSFMGTSYEQYF. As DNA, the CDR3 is TGTGCCAGCAGTTTTATGGGGACAAGCTACGAGCAGTACTTC.